The rows below give T cell receptor beta chains drawn from one sample of a study of identical twins. One entry per CDR3 protein results from TCRdb running MiXCR on the 5' RACE reads. Here the sample spans about 530,000 distinct CDR3 sequences, about a fifth being singletons. This sample was also put to use in a study of yellow fever vaccine responses in identical twins.

The source material was CD4+ T cells sorted from blood. The receptors were gathered from a woman younger than 30 in good health. Both conserved end residues are part of each CDR3. The D gene is left open where the match is weak. Rows may omit the clone size; those that give it use once, few, many or a size class.

J | V | size | D | CDR3 | DNA
TRBJ2-3 | TRBV20-1 | few | - | CSAPVSGKDTQYF | TGCAGTGCCCCAGTTTCCGGAAAAGATACGCAGTATTTT
TRBJ2-7 | TRBV5-1 | - | - | CASSLVSATAEQYF | TGCGCCAGCAGCTTGGTTTCGGCCACAGCCGAGCAGTACTTC
TRBJ1-5 | TRBV2 | - | - | CASAEGPDRRNQPQHF | TGTGCCAGCGCCGAGGGGCCTGACAGGAGAAATCAGCCCCAGCATTTT
TRBJ2-1 | TRBV4-2 | few | - | CASSQAPVTYNEQFF | TGTGCCAGCAGCCAAGCTCCGGTTACCTACAATGAGCAGTTCTTC
TRBJ2-5 | TRBV20-1 | once | TRBD1 | CSARVTGQVGIQYF | TGCAGTGCTAGAGTGACAGGGCAGGTGGGGATCCAGTACTTC
TRBJ2-5 | TRBV12-3/TRBV12-4 | - | - | CASRRDSGATQYF | TGTGCCAGCAGGCGGGACTCCGGAGCGACCCAGTACTTC
TRBJ2-7 | TRBV7-9 | few | TRBD1 | CASSSTGNGYEQYF | TGTGCCAGCAGCTCGACAGGGAACGGCTACGAGCAGTACTTC
TRBJ1-2 | TRBV24-1 | - | - | CATSDLQGYGYTF | TGTGCCACCAGTGATTTGCAGGGATATGGCTACACCTTC
TRBJ1-4 | TRBV11-2 | many | - | CASSLVGNSLLNEKLFF | TGTGCCAGCAGCTTAGTAGGCAACAGCTTACTAAATGAAAAACTGTTTTTT
TRBJ2-3 | TRBV29-1 | - | TRBD2 | CSADVREGADTQYF | TGCAGCGCCGACGTCCGGGAGGGGGCAGATACGCAGTATTTT
TRBJ2-1 | TRBV11-1 | - | TRBD2 | CASSPGPTSGGYNEQFF | TGTGCCAGCAGCCCCGGTCCGACTAGCGGGGGATACAATGAGCAGTTCTTC
TRBJ2-7 | TRBV12-3/TRBV12-4 | few | - | CASSRDPGQRYEQYF | TGTGCCAGCAGTCGTGACCCCGGCCAGCGCTACGAGCAGTACTTC
TRBJ2-5 | TRBV10-3 | few | - | CAISDLKGRAQETQYF | TGTGCCATCAGTGATTTGAAAGGTAGAGCCCAAGAGACCCAGTACTTC
TRBJ1-4 | TRBV12-3/TRBV12-4 | few | - | CASSSGLLFVKLFF | TGTGCCAGCAGTTCAGGTCTCCTTTTTGTGAAACTGTTTTTT
TRBJ1-2 | TRBV2 | few | - | CASSPSETATNYGYTF | TGTGCCAGCAGCCCCAGTGAGACAGCGACTAACTATGGCTACACCTTC
TRBJ2-3 | TRBV20-1 | - | - | CSAPSRGARTDTQYF | TGCAGTGCTCCTAGCCGCGGGGCTCGCACAGATACGCAGTATTTT
TRBJ2-1 | TRBV2 | - | TRBD2 | CASSIAPLSGGSYNEQFF | TGTGCCAGCAGTATCGCCCCACTTAGCGGGGGCTCCTACAATGAGCAGTTCTTC
TRBJ2-2 | TRBV20-1 | - | - | CSARDFRQGNTGELFF | TGCAGTGCTAGAGATTTCAGGCAGGGTAACACCGGGGAGCTGTTTTTT
TRBJ2-7 | TRBV18 | once | TRBD1 | CASSPDRAHYEQYF | TGTGCCAGCTCACCTGACAGGGCGCACTACGAGCAGTACTTC
TRBJ2-1 | TRBV10-3 | - | TRBD2 | CAISDSLAGGLWEQFF | TGTGCCATCAGTGATAGCCTAGCGGGGGGGCTATGGGAGCAGTTCTTC
TRBJ2-2 | TRBV7-9 | few | TRBD1 | CASSFSQGETNTGELFF | TGTGCCAGCAGCTTTTCACAGGGGGAAACGAACACCGGGGAGCTGTTTTTT
TRBJ1-4 | TRBV5-6 | - | - | CASSSTGEKLFF | TGTGCCAGCAGCTCGACTGGGGAAAAACTGTTTTTT
TRBJ1-2 | TRBV2 | - | - | CASSEITEGSYGYTF | TGTGCCAGCAGTGAAATTACGGAGGGAAGCTATGGCTACACCTTC